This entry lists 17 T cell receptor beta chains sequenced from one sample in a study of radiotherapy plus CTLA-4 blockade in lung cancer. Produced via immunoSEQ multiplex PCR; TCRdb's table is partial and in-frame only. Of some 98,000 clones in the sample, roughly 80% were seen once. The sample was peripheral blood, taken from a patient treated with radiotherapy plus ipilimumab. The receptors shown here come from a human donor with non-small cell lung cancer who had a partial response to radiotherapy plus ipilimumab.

CDR3 amino acids: CASSLNPGSNTEAFF. CDR3 DNA: TGTGCCAGCTCATTGAACCCGGGATCGAACACTGAAGCTTTCTTT. The chain has TRBV18 and TRBJ1-1; no clear D gene. Trimming stripped 5 bases from V and 1 base from J, with 14 bases between. The germline gives CDR1 KGHSH, CDR2 LQKENI. This CDR3 region has 15 residues.

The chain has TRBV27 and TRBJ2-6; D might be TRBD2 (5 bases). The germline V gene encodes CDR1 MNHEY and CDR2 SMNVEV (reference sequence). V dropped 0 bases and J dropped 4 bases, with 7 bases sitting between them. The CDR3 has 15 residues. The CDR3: CASSLSRAGANVLTF. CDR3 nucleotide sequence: TGTGCCAGCAGTTTATCGAGGGCAGGGGCCAACGTCCTGACTTTC.

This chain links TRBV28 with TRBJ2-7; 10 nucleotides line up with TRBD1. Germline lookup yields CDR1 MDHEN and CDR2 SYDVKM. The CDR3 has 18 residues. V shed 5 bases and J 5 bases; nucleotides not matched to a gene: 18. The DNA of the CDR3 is TGTGCCAGCAGTGCGGACAGGGGGTACTTTACACCCGGGCACGAGCAGTACTTC. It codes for CASSADRGYFTPGHEQYF. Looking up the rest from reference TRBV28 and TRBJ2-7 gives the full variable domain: DVKVTQSSRYLVKRTGEKVFLECVQDMDHENMFWYRQDPGLGLRLIYFSYDVKMKEKGDIPEGYSVSREKKERFSLILESASTNQTSMYLCASSADRGYFTPGHEQYFGPGTRLTVT.

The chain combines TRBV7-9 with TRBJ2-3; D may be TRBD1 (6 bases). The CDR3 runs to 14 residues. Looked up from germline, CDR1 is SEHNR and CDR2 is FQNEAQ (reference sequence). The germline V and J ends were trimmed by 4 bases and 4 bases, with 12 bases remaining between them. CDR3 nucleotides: TGTGCCAGCAGCTCAATAGGGACACCAGATACGCAGTATTTT. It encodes CASSSIGTPDTQYF.

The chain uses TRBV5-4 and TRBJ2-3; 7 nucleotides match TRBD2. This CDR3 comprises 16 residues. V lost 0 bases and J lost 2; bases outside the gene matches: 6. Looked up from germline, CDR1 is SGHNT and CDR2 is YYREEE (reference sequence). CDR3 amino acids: CASSLDASGNTDTQYF. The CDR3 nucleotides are TGTGCCAGCAGCTTGGATGCTAGCGGAAACACAGATACGCAGTATTTT.

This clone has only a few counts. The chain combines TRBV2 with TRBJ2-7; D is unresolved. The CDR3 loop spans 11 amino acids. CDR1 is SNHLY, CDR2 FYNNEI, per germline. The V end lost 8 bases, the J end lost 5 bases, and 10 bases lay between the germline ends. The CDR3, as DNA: TGTGCCAGCCGCGACCGGGACGAGCAGTACTTC. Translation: CASRDRDEQYF.

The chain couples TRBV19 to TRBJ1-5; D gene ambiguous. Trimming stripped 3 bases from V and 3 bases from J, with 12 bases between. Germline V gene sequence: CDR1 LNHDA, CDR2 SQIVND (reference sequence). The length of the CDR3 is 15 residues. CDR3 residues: CASSIGQTNNQPQHF. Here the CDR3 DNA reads TGTGCCAGTAGTATTGGGCAGACGAACAATCAGCCCCAGCATTTT. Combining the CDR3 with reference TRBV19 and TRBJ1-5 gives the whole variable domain DGGITQSPKYLFRKEGQNVTLSCEQNLNHDAMYWYRQDPGQGLRLIYYSQIVNDFQKGDIAEGYSVSREKKESFPLTVTSAQKNPTAFYLCASSIGQTNNQPQHFGDGTRLSIL.

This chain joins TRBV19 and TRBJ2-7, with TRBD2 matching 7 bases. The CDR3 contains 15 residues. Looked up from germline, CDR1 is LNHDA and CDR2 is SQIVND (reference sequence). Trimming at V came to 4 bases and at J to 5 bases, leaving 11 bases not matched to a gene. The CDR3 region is CASSTPRGVSNEQYF. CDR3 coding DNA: TGTGCCAGTAGTACCCCCCGGGGGGTATCCAACGAGCAGTACTTC. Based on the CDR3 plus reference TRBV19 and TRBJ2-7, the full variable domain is DGGITQSPKYLFRKEGQNVTLSCEQNLNHDAMYWYRQDPGQGLRLIYYSQIVNDFQKGDIAEGYSVSREKKESFPLTVTSAQKNPTAFYLCASSTPRGVSNEQYFGPGTRLTVT.

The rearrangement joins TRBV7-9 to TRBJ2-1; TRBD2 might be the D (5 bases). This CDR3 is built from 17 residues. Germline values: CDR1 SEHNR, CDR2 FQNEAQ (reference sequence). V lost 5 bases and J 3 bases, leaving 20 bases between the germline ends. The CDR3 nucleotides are TGTGCCAGCAGCCCAAAGGTTCGGCTAGCCCTCTACAATGAGCAGTTCTTC. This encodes CASSPKVRLALYNEQFF.

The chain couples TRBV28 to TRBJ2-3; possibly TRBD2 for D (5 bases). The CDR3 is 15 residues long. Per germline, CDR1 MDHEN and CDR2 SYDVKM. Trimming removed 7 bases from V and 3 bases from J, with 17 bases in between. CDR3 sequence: CASMNVGRGTDTQYF. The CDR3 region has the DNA TGTGCCAGCATGAACGTCGGGCGAGGGACAGATACGCAGTATTTT.

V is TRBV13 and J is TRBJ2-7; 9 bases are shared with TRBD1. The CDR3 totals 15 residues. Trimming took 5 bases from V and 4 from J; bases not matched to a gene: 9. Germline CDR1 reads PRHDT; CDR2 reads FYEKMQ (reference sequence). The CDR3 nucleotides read TGTGCCAGCAGCGGGCTGGGGACAGGGAGGTACGAGCAGTACTTC. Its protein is CASSGLGTGRYEQYF.

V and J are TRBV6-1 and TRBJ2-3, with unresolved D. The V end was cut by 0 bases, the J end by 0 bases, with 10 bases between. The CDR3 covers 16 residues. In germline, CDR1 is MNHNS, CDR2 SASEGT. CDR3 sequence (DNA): TGTGCCAGCAGTGAAGCGTCGCGATTTAGCACAGATACGCAGTATTTT. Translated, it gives CASSEASRFSTDTQYF.

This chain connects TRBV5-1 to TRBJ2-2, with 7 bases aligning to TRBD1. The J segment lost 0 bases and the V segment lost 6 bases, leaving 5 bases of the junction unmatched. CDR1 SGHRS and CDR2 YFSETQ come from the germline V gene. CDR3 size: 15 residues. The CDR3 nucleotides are TGCGCCAGCACACTGACAGGGACGAACACCGGGGAGCTGTTTTTT. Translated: CASTLTGTNTGELFF.

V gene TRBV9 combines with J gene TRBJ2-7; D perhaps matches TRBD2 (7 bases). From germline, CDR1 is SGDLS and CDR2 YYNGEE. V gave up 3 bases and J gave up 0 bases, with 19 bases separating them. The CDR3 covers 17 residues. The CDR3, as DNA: TGTGCCAGCAGCGAAGGGGGGGATGTTACAAGCTCCTACGAGCAGTACTTC. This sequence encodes CASSEGGDVTSSYEQYF.

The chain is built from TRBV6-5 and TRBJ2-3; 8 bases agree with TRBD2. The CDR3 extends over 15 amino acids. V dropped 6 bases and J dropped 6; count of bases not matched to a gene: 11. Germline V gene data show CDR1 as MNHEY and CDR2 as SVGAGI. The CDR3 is CASRRLAGGMDTQYF. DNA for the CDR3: TGTGCCAGCAGGCGTCTCGCGGGAGGAATGGATACGCAGTATTTT.

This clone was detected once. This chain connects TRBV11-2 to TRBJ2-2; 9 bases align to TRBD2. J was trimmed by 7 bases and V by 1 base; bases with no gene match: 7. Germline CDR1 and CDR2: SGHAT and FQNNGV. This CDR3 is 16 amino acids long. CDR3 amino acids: CASSLGAGGPHGELFF. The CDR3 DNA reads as TGTGCCAGCAGCTTAGGTGCGGGAGGGCCCCACGGGGAGCTGTTTTTT.

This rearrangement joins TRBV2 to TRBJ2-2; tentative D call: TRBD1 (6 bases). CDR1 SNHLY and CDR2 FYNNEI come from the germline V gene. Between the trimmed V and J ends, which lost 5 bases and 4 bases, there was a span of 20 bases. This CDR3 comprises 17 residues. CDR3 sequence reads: CASSYQRADRPTGELFF. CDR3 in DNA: TGTGCCAGCAGTTACCAACGAGCTGACAGGCCCACCGGGGAGCTGTTTTTT.